This section outlines one T cell receptor beta chain sequence together with its context. Its antigen is currently unknown. The read ends 3 residues before the CDR3 terminus; that terminus is restored from the germline J gene. The protocol was immunoSEQ multiplex PCR, while the TCRdb copy is restricted to in-frame clones and leaves out a portion. The sample table sets out 22,000 or so clones. The V end lost 4 bases, the J end lost 6 bases, and 13 bases lay between the germline ends. The CDR3 totals 13 residues. Looked up from germline, CDR1 is SGHRS and CDR2 is YFSETQ. These data belong to a study of T cells in women clearing cervical HPV infection. Across the whole study: No precancer developed; the control's incident HPV16 infection cleared within 12 months. Controls gave blood once infection was undetectable; cases at lesion identification. Study-level points and caveats: TRBV6-7 relative abundance averaged roughly 0.1% in cases and 0.16% in controls.

Source material: blood buffy coat. The clonotype comes from a woman between 18 and 75 years old with a cervical HPV16 infection that either progressed to CIN3+ or cleared (not recorded which). The rearrangement joins TRBV5-1 to TRBJ1-2, with D maybe TRBD1 (6 bases). The CDR3 loop is CASSVQGGDGYTF. The sequenced part of the CDR3 DNA is TGCGCCAGCAGCGTACAGGGTGGCGATGGC. The full variable domain, completed using reference TRBV5-1 and TRBJ1-2, is KAGVTQTPRYLIKTRGQQVTLSCSPISGHRSVSWYQQTPGQGLQFLFEYFSETQRNKGNFPGRFSGRQFSNSRSEMNVSTLELGDSALYLCASSVQGGDGYTFGSGTRLTVV.